Listed below are T cell receptor beta chains from one sample, sequenced in a study of identical twins. TCRdb ran MiXCR on the 5' RACE reads and lists one entry per CDR3 protein. The sample yields 450,000 or so distinct CDR3 sequences, more than 13% seen once. The same sample was also studied in work on yellow fever vaccine responses in identical twins.

The sequencing input was CD4+ T cells sorted from blood. The receptors stem from a woman aged 18 to 35 in good health. Both conserved end residues are part of each CDR3. A D gene is named only where the DNA matches it firmly. Rows may omit the clone size; those that give it use once, few, many or a size class.

J gene | V gene | clone size | D gene | CDR3 DNA | CDR3 protein
TRBJ2-7 | TRBV7-2 | few | TRBD1 | TGTGCCAGCCAACTTGGGACAGGGACCTACGAGCAGTACTTC | CASQLGTGTYEQYF
TRBJ2-7 | TRBV5-6 | NA | NA | TGTGCCAGCAGCCGGCGGGCTCCCCAGGGGACCGAGCAGTACTTC | CASSRRAPQGTEQYF
TRBJ2-3 | TRBV5-1 | once | TRBD1 | TGCGCCAGCAGCCCTGGACAGGATCCTTTCTATTTGGGCAGCACGCAGTATTTT | CASSPGQDPFYLGSTQYF
TRBJ2-1 | TRBV12-3/TRBV12-4 | many | NA | TGTGCCAGCAGTTCGGTCCAGCCCGGGGGCTCCTACAATGAGCAGTTCTTC | CASSSVQPGGSYNEQFF
TRBJ1-6 | TRBV20-1 | few | NA | TGCAGTGCTAGTCAAACAGACGGCCATTCACCCCTCCACTTT | CSASQTDGHSPLHF
TRBJ2-7 | TRBV12-3/TRBV12-4 | few | TRBD2 | TGTGCCAGCAGTTTAGTCTTAAGCGGGGGGAGTTTTTACGAGCAGTACTTC | CASSLVLSGGSFYEQYF
TRBJ2-7 | TRBV28 | NA | NA | TGTGCCAACAGTGAGCCCTATAGCTCCTACGAGCAGTACTTC | CANSEPYSSYEQYF
TRBJ1-1 | TRBV12-3/TRBV12-4 | NA | NA | TGTGCCAGCACCCTGGGCGGGGTCATGAACACTGAAGCTTTCTTT | CASTLGGVMNTEAFF
TRBJ1-2 | TRBV7-3 | NA | NA | TGTGCCAGCAGCTTACGGGGCGCTGCTAACTATGGCTACACCTTC | CASSLRGAANYGYTF
TRBJ2-5 | TRBV7-3 | few | NA | TGTGCCAGCAGCACGACAGGGAGGGAGACCCAGTACTTC | CASSTTGRETQYF
TRBJ2-3 | TRBV7-2 | many | NA | TGTGCCAGCAGCTTAAGGGGGAGAAGCACAGATACGCAGTATTTT | CASSLRGRSTDTQYF
TRBJ2-2 | TRBV5-5 | few | NA | TGTGCCAGCAGCTCACCGGGACTTAACACCGGGGAGCTGTTTTTT | CASSSPGLNTGELFF
TRBJ2-1 | TRBV28 | NA | TRBD2 | TGTGCCAGCAGGACTAGCCACCCCTACAATGAGCAGTTCTTC | CASRTSHPYNEQFF
TRBJ2-7 | TRBV4-2 | NA | NA | TGTGCCAGCAGCCAATCTACCCCATTAGGGGGGCACGAGCAGTACTTC | CASSQSTPLGGHEQYF
TRBJ2-7 | TRBV28 | NA | TRBD1 | TGTGCCAGCAGAGCAACAGGGGGCCTCTACGAGCAGTACTTC | CASRATGGLYEQYF
TRBJ1-1 | TRBV30 | few | NA | TGTGCCTGGAGTCAGGGGCAGAACACTGAAGCTTTCTTT | CAWSQGQNTEAFF
TRBJ2-5 | TRBV3-1 | NA | NA | TGTGCCAGCAGCCAAGATATACGGGGCGCGGAGACCCAGTACTTC | CASSQDIRGAETQYF
TRBJ2-3 | TRBV7-9 | few | NA | TGTGCCAGCAGCTCTCCTCCAACGGCCACAGATACGCAGTATTTT | CASSSPPTATDTQYF
TRBJ2-4 | TRBV6-1 | NA | NA | TGTGCCAGCAGTCCCCTGCGGGGAGACATTCAGTACTTC | CASSPLRGDIQYF
TRBJ2-5 | TRBV5-1 | many | NA | TGCGCCAGCAGCCATGGGAGGACAGAGGAGACCCAGTACTTC | CASSHGRTEETQYF
TRBJ2-3 | TRBV15 | NA | TRBD1 | TGTGCCACCAGCAGAGACGAAGGGGGCCTGGATACGCAGTATTTT | CATSRDEGGLDTQYF
TRBJ2-7 | TRBV19 | NA | NA | TGTGCCAGATTCCGTTCCGGATATACGAGTCAGTACTTC | CARFRSGYTSQYF
TRBJ2-5 | TRBV6-5 | few | TRBD1 | TGTGCCAGCAGTTACTCCCCAGGGACAGGGCCTAGGGGAGAGACCCAGTACTTC | CASSYSPGTGPRGETQYF
TRBJ2-1 | TRBV20-1 | NA | TRBD2 | TGCAGTGCTAGAGATGCGCGGGCGGGGGGTCTTGAGCAGTTCTTC | CSARDARAGGLEQFF
TRBJ2-7 | TRBV7-2 | many | TRBD2 | TGTGCCAGCAGCTTACTTGCGGGAGCCTACGAGCAGTACTTC | CASSLLAGAYEQYF
TRBJ1-5 | TRBV3-1 | few | NA | TGTGCCAGCAGCCAAGGATCGCAGGGATATCAGCCCCAGCATTTT | CASSQGSQGYQPQHF
TRBJ2-1 | TRBV5-1 | NA | NA | TGCGCCAGCAGCTCGGATCACTCTCTCCCAAATGAGCAGTTCTTC | CASSSDHSLPNEQFF
TRBJ2-2 | TRBV7-3 | few | TRBD1 | TGTGCCAGCAGCCTTATGACAGGGGTGAACACCGGGGAGCTGTTTTTT | CASSLMTGVNTGELFF
TRBJ2-5 | TRBV12-3/TRBV12-4 | few | NA | TGTGCCAGCAGTTTGCTGGGGAGCTGGGAGACCCAGTACTTC | CASSLLGSWETQYF
TRBJ2-3 | TRBV20-1 | NA | TRBD2 | TGCAGTGCTAGAGATCCTTGGCTAGCGGGGGGGCTAACAGATACGCAGTATTTT | CSARDPWLAGGLTDTQYF
TRBJ2-5 | TRBV3-1 | NA | NA | TGTGCCAGCAGCCAAGACCTACTAGAGGTGGGTGAGACCCAGTACTTC | CASSQDLLEVGETQYF
TRBJ1-1 | TRBV6-5 | few | NA | TGTGCCAGCAGTACGGACTTTGAAGCTTTCTTT | CASSTDFEAFF
TRBJ2-1 | TRBV18 | few | TRBD2 | TGTGCCAGCTCTTTTTCTAGCGGGAGTCTCGGTGAGCAGTTCTTC | CASSFSSGSLGEQFF
TRBJ2-5 | TRBV29-1 | NA | TRBD1 | TGCAGCGCTTTCCGGGACAGTACCGGAGAGACCCAGTACTTC | CSAFRDSTGETQYF
TRBJ2-3 | TRBV5-1 | few | TRBD2 | TGCGCCAGCACTCATTCCCCGACTAGCGGTTCAGATACGCAGTATTTT | CASTHSPTSGSDTQYF
TRBJ2-3 | TRBV5-1 | few | TRBD2 | TGCGCCAGCAGGAAAAGCGGGGGGTCCACAGATACGCAGTATTTT | CASRKSGGSTDTQYF
TRBJ1-1 | TRBV20-1 | NA | NA | TGCAGTGCTTCCCGGACTCAAGAAGCTTTCTTT | CSASRTQEAFF
TRBJ2-1 | TRBV27 | few | TRBD1 | TGTGCCAGCAGTCGGACGACAGGGGGTCACAATGAGCAGTTCTTC | CASSRTTGGHNEQFF
TRBJ2-7 | TRBV28 | few | TRBD2 | TGTGCCAGCAGTTACCAACTAGCGAGGCACGAGCAGTACTTC | CASSYQLARHEQYF
TRBJ2-7 | TRBV10-3 | NA | TRBD2 | TGTGCCATCAGTGAGGGCCCACTAGCGGGGAACTCCTACGAGCAGTACTTC | CAISEGPLAGNSYEQYF
TRBJ2-3 | TRBV29-1 | NA | NA | TGCAGCGTCGTTACAGGCGTACCAAGAAGTTTCCCTCCAGATACGCAGTATTTT | CSVVTGVPRSFPPDTQYF
TRBJ2-7 | TRBV12-3/TRBV12-4 | NA | TRBD1 | TGTGCCAGCAGCAAGGGGGGGACAGGGATTCGCGAGCAGTACTTC | CASSKGGTGIREQYF
TRBJ2-5 | TRBV5-1 | NA | TRBD2 | TGCGCCAGCAGCCCGGGAGGGGGAGGGTCACAAGAGACCCAGTACTTC | CASSPGGGGSQETQYF
TRBJ2-5 | TRBV12-3/TRBV12-4 | many | NA | TGTGCCAGCAGTCCAGGGACTCCCCAAGAGACCCAGTACTTC | CASSPGTPQETQYF
TRBJ2-4 | TRBV12-3/TRBV12-4 | many | TRBD1 | TGTGCCAGCAGTACTACAGGGGGCTCGGGCATTCAGTACTTC | CASSTTGGSGIQYF
TRBJ2-1 | TRBV3-1 | few | TRBD1 | TGTGCCAGCGGTACTAGACAGGGGTTCCCAAATGAGCAGTTCTTC | CASGTRQGFPNEQFF
TRBJ2-3 | TRBV6-1 | many | TRBD1 | TGTGCCAGCACCTTCCCGACAGGGGGAAATACGCAGTATTTT | CASTFPTGGNTQYF
TRBJ1-1 | TRBV2 | few | NA | TGTGCCAGCCAGCTTTTGGGGAGGTCCACTGAAGCTTTCTTT | CASQLLGRSTEAFF
TRBJ2-7 | TRBV19 | few | TRBD2 | TGTGCCAGTAGTATACCGGGGGGAACGCGGGAGCAGTACTTC | CASSIPGGTREQYF
TRBJ2-3 | TRBV7-7 | few | NA | TGTGCTAGCAGCTTAAACTTTGCAGATACGCAGTATTTT | CASSLNFADTQYF